The next 14 T cell receptor beta chains were all read from a single sample in a study of CD8 T cells in ankylosing spondylitis. TCRdb re-called the 5' RACE reads through MiXCR, storing one row per CDR3 protein. The profile covers approximately 400,000 distinct CDR3 sequences, with roughly 26% appearing a single time and 0.89% taken by the ten largest. Their antigens are not known. General study results and limits: Ankylosing spondylitis blood appeared to be characterized by a TCR beta motif of roughly eight highly homologous variants.

The sequenced sample was blood, either unsorted or a sorted T cell fraction (not recorded which). All receptors come from a male donor with ankylosing spondylitis.

This clonotype has more than one count but fewer than ten. This chain joins TRBV6-1 and TRBJ1-2; no reliable D call. This CDR3 region has 13 residues. The germline V gene encodes CDR1 MNHNS and CDR2 SASEGT. The ends were cut back, 3 bases at V and 9 bases at J, with 14 bases in the middle. CDR3 region: CASSEGSYFSYTF. The CDR3, as DNA: TGTGCCAGCAGTGAGGGCAGCTACTTCAGCTACACCTTC.

This sequence joins TRBV20-1 and TRBJ1-5; 7 nucleotides align to TRBD1. CDR1 is DFQATT and CDR2 is SNEGSKA in the germline V gene (reference sequence). Trimming removed 2 bases from V and 1 base from J; junction bases left unmatched: 8. There are 16 residues in the CDR3. The CDR3 here is CSARSNRGLSNQPQHF. The CDR3 DNA reads TGCAGTGCTAGATCTAACAGGGGACTGAGCAATCAGCCCCAGCATTTT.

The gene calls are TRBV29-1 and TRBJ2-3, with D possibly TRBD2 on 5 matching bases. Germline-derived CDR1 and CDR2 are SQVTM and ANQGSEA. Trimming took off 4 bases at V and 2 bases at J, with 13 bases between the two ends. This CDR3 comprises 14 residues. CDR3 bases: TGCAGCGTTGGAGCGCGGGTATCCACAGATACGCAGTATTTT. Protein sequence: CSVGARVSTDTQYF.

V usage is TRBV5-1 and J usage is TRBJ1-4, with 8 bases fitting TRBD1. The germline CDR1 and CDR2 sequences are SGHRS and YFSETQ. This CDR3 spans 16 amino acids. The ends lost 2 bases at V and 0 bases at J; junction bases unmatched: 3. CDR3 sequence (DNA): TGCGCCAGCAGCTTCGGACAGGGCACAACTAATGAAAAACTGTTTTTT. It yields the protein CASSFGQGTTNEKLFF.

This clonotype was counted only a few times. The rearrangement uses TRBV20-1 and TRBJ2-1; 7 bases are a match to TRBD1. With V trimmed by 3 bases and J by 5 bases, 4 bases remained unmatched. Germline lookup yields CDR1 DFQATT and CDR2 SNEGSKA (reference sequence). The length of the CDR3 is 13 residues. Here the CDR3 DNA reads TGCAGTGCTAGGACAGGGTTCGACAATGAGCAGTTCTTC. Translating gives CSARTGFDNEQFF.

In its sample, this clonotype was seen a few times. The V and J genes are TRBV4-2 and TRBJ2-1, with TRBD2 as a possible D gene (6 bases). The CDR3 contains 16 residues. Trimming left V 3 bases short and J 5 bases short, with 17 bases between. Per germline, CDR1 LGHNA and CDR2 YNFKEQ. The chain's CDR3 is CASSHLGGASDNEQFF. The CDR3 DNA sequence: TGTGCCAGCAGCCACCTGGGCGGGGCTTCGGACAATGAGCAGTTCTTC.

CDR3 amino acids: CASSLQGSYGSPLHF. In DNA, the CDR3 is TGTGCCAGCAGCTTACAGGGAAGTTATGGGTCACCCCTCCACTTT. The rearrangement links TRBV11-2 to TRBJ1-6, with D possibly TRBD1 on 5 matching bases. The CDR3 totals 15 residues. With 2 bases removed from V and 10 bases from J, the gap between germline ends came to 15 bases. CDR1 SGHAT and CDR2 FQNNGV come from the germline V gene. Using reference TRBV11-2 and TRBJ1-6 for the parts outside the CDR3, the full variable domain is EAGVAQSPRYKIIEKRQSVAFWCNPISGHATLYWYQQILGQGPKLLIQFQNNGVVDDSQLPKDRFSAERLKGVDSTLKIQPAKLEDSAVYLCASSLQGSYGSPLHFGNGTRLTVT.

The V gene is TRBV7-9, the J gene TRBJ2-1, with 7 bases matching TRBD2. The CDR3 is 16 amino acids. Germline lookup yields CDR1 SEHNR and CDR2 FQNEAQ (reference sequence). The V gene end was trimmed by 7 bases and the J gene end by 2 bases; junction bases not matched to a gene: 11. This CDR3 is CASTSQRDQPYNEQFF. CDR3 DNA: TGTGCCAGCACATCTCAGCGGGACCAACCCTACAATGAGCAGTTCTTC.

This clonotype was detected only a few times. The chain couples TRBV2 to TRBJ2-3, with 7 positions matching TRBD1. V trimming: 6 bases; J trimming: 7 bases; junction bases outside the gene matches: 4. The length of the CDR3 is 12 residues. The germline V gene has CDR1 SNHLY and CDR2 FYNNEI. CDR3: CASSPQGNTQYF. The CDR3 region has the DNA TGTGCCAGCAGCCCACAGGGGAATACGCAGTATTTT.

This clonotype was observed a handful of times. The chain employs TRBV5-1 and TRBJ1-4; no firm D call. Germline CDR1 reads SGHRS; CDR2 reads YFSETQ. The CDR3 covers 16 residues. The V end lost 0 bases, the J end lost 0 bases, and 9 bases lay between the germline ends. The CDR3 bases are TGCGCCAGCAGCTTGGAGCCAGCCGCAACTAATGAAAAACTGTTTTTT. This encodes CASSLEPAATNEKLFF.

There are a few counts of this clonotype. This chain connects TRBV5-1 to TRBJ2-5, with 8 bases lining up with TRBD1. With 0 bases clipped from V and 4 bases from J, the junction kept 5 bases outside the gene matches. The CDR3 consists of 15 residues. In germline, CDR1 is SGHRS, CDR2 YFSETQ. The CDR3 sequence is CASSLDPGGTETQYF. The CDR3 nucleotides read TGCGCCAGCAGCTTGGATCCAGGGGGCACAGAGACCCAGTACTTC.

The chain combines TRBV7-8 with TRBJ1-2; D unresolved. The CDR3 is 15 residues long. Trimming removed 5 bases at V and 8 bases at J, with 21 bases between. Looked up from germline, CDR1 is SGHVS and CDR2 is FQNEAQ. CDR3 in amino acids: CASSPMRPDVGGYTF. The CDR3 DNA is TGTGCCAGCAGCCCAATGCGACCCGATGTTGGAGGCTACACCTTC.

In this sample, this clonotype turned up a few times. The chain recombines TRBV18 with TRBJ2-7, with 8 bases that match TRBD1. V was pared by 5 bases and J by 9 bases, with 15 bases of the junction left unmatched. Germline V gene sequence: CDR1 KGHSH, CDR2 LQKENI. This CDR3 region has 15 residues. This CDR3 is CASSATGASPLGQYF. CDR3 in DNA: TGTGCCAGCTCAGCGACAGGGGCATCTCCCCTCGGGCAGTACTTC.

This clonotype was counted between two and nine times. The chain carries TRBV30 and TRBJ1-2, with D possibly matching TRBD1 (6 bases). V lost 3 bases and J lost 7, with 9 bases in between. This CDR3 comprises 11 residues. The germline V gene has CDR1 GTSNPN and CDR2 SVGIG (reference sequence). This CDR3 reads CAWSRGGGYTF. CDR3 sequence (DNA): TGTGCCTGGAGCCGAGGGGGTGGCTACACCTTC.